One sample yielded the 22 T cell receptor beta chains listed below, sequenced in a study of cytomegalovirus exposure and HLA in healthy donors. Vbeta (60) and Jbeta (13) primers were used in the PCR. Profiling relied on immunoSEQ multiplex PCR, and the TCRdb table lists in-frame clones only, not all of them. The sample carries about 120,000 clones, 80% to 90% recorded once. Sequenced material: PBMCs. The source is a man aged 40-49 years in good health and CMV-seronegative.

The chain has TRBV5-1 and TRBJ2-1; tentative D call: TRBD1 (6 bases). Trimming took off 7 bases at V and 7 bases at J, with 12 bases between the two ends. Per germline, CDR1 SGHRS and CDR2 YFSETQ. CDR3 length equals 12 residues. Here the CDR3 reads CASGDTDNEQFF. The CDR3 DNA is TGCGCCAGCGGGGACACAGATAATGAGCAGTTCTTC.

The J gene is TRBJ2-1, the V gene TRBV11-2; D ambiguous. Trimming removed 2 bases at V and 2 bases at J, with 7 bases between. The V gene's germline CDR1 is SGHAT and CDR2 FQNNGV. The CDR3 has 14 residues. Here the CDR3 DNA reads TGTGCCAGCAGCTTAAGTCAGACCTACAATGAGCAGTTCTTC. It specifies CASSLSQTYNEQFF.

This chain links TRBV6-6 with TRBJ1-1, with 7 bases that match TRBD1. CDR3 length: 15 amino acids. V was clipped by 6 bases and J by 0 bases; unmatched bases: 7. From germline, CDR1 is MNHNY and CDR2 SVGAGI (reference sequence). The CDR3 DNA reads TGTGCCAGCAGGGGACAGCCTACTTTGAACACTGAAGCTTTCTTT. Its protein is CASRGQPTLNTEAFF.

This chain joins TRBV30 and TRBJ1-1; 11 positions match TRBD1. From germline, CDR1 is GTSNPN and CDR2 SVGIG (reference sequence). V lost 1 base and J lost 5; bases outside the gene matches: 6. This CDR3 has 15 amino acids. The CDR3 bases are TGTGCCTGGAGTGCCCGGACAGGGGGCTGGACTGAAGCTTTCTTT. As protein: CAWSARTGGWTEAFF.

The V call is TRBV19, the J call TRBJ1-6; 10 bases are shared with TRBD1. Germline CDR1 is LNHDA and CDR2 is SQIVND (reference sequence). CDR3 length: 16 residues. Trimming at V came to 7 bases and at J to 4 bases, leaving 7 bases not matched to a gene. CDR3 residues: CASTRRDRGYNSPLHF. CDR3 sequence (DNA): TGTGCCAGTACCCGCCGGGACAGGGGTTATAATTCACCCCTCCACTTT.

The gene calls are TRBV5-1 and TRBJ2-5; 8 nucleotides line up with TRBD1. The J segment lost 5 bases and the V segment lost 4 bases, leaving 10 bases of the junction unmatched. The CDR3 length is 15 residues. CDR1 and CDR2 (germline): SGHRS, YFSETQ. CDR3 loop: CASSVRWTGIETQYF. Here the CDR3 DNA reads TGCGCCAGCAGCGTACGTTGGACAGGGATTGAGACCCAGTACTTC.

The rearrangement uses TRBV11-2 and TRBJ2-1; 10 bases are a match to TRBD1. The CDR3 length is 19 residues. The germline gives CDR1 SGHAT, CDR2 FQNNGV. The trim removed 2 bases at V and 5 bases at J, leaving 15 bases unmatched. The CDR3 region is CASSLQSTRGTGADNEQFF. DNA of the CDR3: TGTGCCAGCAGCTTACAAAGTACCCGCGGGACAGGGGCGGACAATGAGCAGTTCTTC.

V usage is TRBV19 and J usage is TRBJ2-1; D unresolved. The germline V and J ends were trimmed by 4 bases and 6 bases, with 10 bases remaining between them. There are 13 residues in the CDR3. Looked up from germline, CDR1 is LNHDA and CDR2 is SQIVND (reference sequence). The CDR3 loop is CASSTLWANEQFF. The CDR3 nucleotides are TGTGCCAGTAGTACCTTATGGGCCAATGAGCAGTTCTTC.

J is TRBJ1-1 and V is TRBV27; 7 bases map to TRBD1. Looked up from germline, CDR1 is MNHEY and CDR2 is SMNVEV (reference sequence). The CDR3 runs to 13 residues. V lost 7 bases and J lost 5; bases outside the gene matches: 7. This CDR3 is CASTQTRGTEAFF. DNA for the CDR3: TGTGCCAGCACTCAAACCAGGGGGACTGAAGCTTTCTTT.

This clone was observed a single time. This chain links TRBV10-3 with TRBJ2-7; TRBD1 matches 11 bases. Germline-derived CDR1 and CDR2 are ENHRY and SYGVKD. The CDR3 loop spans 14 amino acids. Losses at the gene ends were 8 bases for V and 4 bases for J; bases not matched to a gene: 7. The CDR3 sequence: CAIRAGTGGYEQYF. CDR3 sequence (DNA): TGTGCCATCCGCGCCGGGACAGGGGGTTACGAGCAGTACTTC.

This chain uses TRBV19 with TRBJ1-2, with 8 bases that match TRBD1. The CDR3 has 15 amino acids. V shed 3 bases, J shed 8 bases, and the junction held 11 bases outside the gene matches. The germline gives CDR1 LNHDA, CDR2 SQIVND (reference sequence). The CDR3 coding sequence is TGTGCCAGTAGTATGTGGACGGACAGGGAAAGAGGCTACACCTTC. Its translation is CASSMWTDRERGYTF. Together with reference TRBV19 and TRBJ1-2, the CDR3 gives the full variable domain: DGGITQSPKYLFRKEGQNVTLSCEQNLNHDAMYWYRQDPGQGLRLIYYSQIVNDFQKGDIAEGYSVSREKKESFPLTVTSAQKNPTAFYLCASSMWTDRERGYTFGSGTRLTVV.

The chain couples TRBV28 to TRBJ2-3; 7 positions match TRBD2. CDR3 length equals 17 residues. V was pared by 4 bases and J by 4 bases, with 14 bases of the junction left unmatched. Germline-derived CDR1 and CDR2 are MDHEN and SYDVKM. CDR3 in amino acids: CASSSSGERGGADTQYF. As DNA, the CDR3 is TGTGCCAGCAGTTCCTCCGGAGAGAGGGGAGGGGCAGATACGCAGTATTTT.

This clone came up once. V is TRBV19 and J is TRBJ1-5; weak D call: TRBD1 (5 bases). Germline CDR1 is LNHDA and CDR2 is SQIVND (reference sequence). The V end was cut by 7 bases, the J end by 1 base, with 14 bases between. The CDR3 runs to 15 residues. In DNA form, the CDR3 reads TGTGCCAGTAAGCTAGACAGACTGAGCAATCAGCCCCAGCATTTT. Its translation is CASKLDRLSNQPQHF.

This chain links TRBV5-4 with TRBJ2-6; D uncertain. CDR1 and CDR2 from the germline V gene are SGHNT and YYREEE (reference sequence). Trimming shortened V by 1 base and J by 4 bases, and 15 bases separated the two germline ends. The CDR3 is 17 amino acids. CDR3 amino acids: CASSLPGVNAGANVLTF. CDR3 nucleotides: TGTGCCAGCAGCTTGCCTGGAGTGAATGCAGGGGCCAACGTCCTGACTTTC.

The chain employs TRBV7-2 and TRBJ1-5, with D uncertain. Germline-derived CDR1 and CDR2 are SGHTA and FQGNSA. The V gene lost 3 bases and the J gene lost 4 bases, with 13 bases spanning the gap. The CDR3 extends over 15 amino acids. The CDR3 DNA is TGTGCCAGCAGCTTCCAGTTTACCCCAAATCAGCCCCAGCATTTT. Its protein product is CASSFQFTPNQPQHF.

CDR3 DNA sequence: TGTGCCAGTAGTCCCCGACAGGGCACAGATACGCAGTATTTT. Translation: CASSPRQGTDTQYF. This rearrangement joins TRBV19 to TRBJ2-3; D might be TRBD1 (6 bases). Trimming left V 5 bases short and J 1 base short, with 10 bases between. Per germline, CDR1 LNHDA and CDR2 SQIVND (reference sequence). The CDR3 consists of 14 residues.

The chain is built from TRBV4-3 and TRBJ1-2; D perhaps matches TRBD1 (5 bases). The V gene lost 0 bases and the J gene lost 2 bases, with 10 bases spanning the gap. The CDR3 contains 15 residues. Germline V gives CDR1 LGHNA, CDR2 YSLEER. CDR3 sequence (DNA): TGCGCCAGCAGCCAAGATGCCGGGGGGAACTATGGCTACACCTTC. The encoded protein is CASSQDAGGNYGYTF.

The chain links TRBV9 to TRBJ1-6; 7 bases map to TRBD1. Germline values: CDR1 SGDLS, CDR2 YYNGEE. The CDR3 extends over 17 amino acids. With 1 base clipped from V and 5 bases from J, the junction kept 9 bases outside the gene matches. The CDR3 bases are TGTGCCAGCAGCGTATTCGGCAACCAGGGGGATAATTCACCCCTCCACTTT. This encodes CASSVFGNQGDNSPLHF. The whole variable domain, remainder taken from reference TRBV9 and TRBJ1-6, is DSGVTQTPKHLITATGQRVTLRCSPRSGDLSVYWYQQSLDQGLQFLIQYYNGEERAKGNILERFSAQQFPDLHSELNLSSLELGDSALYFCASSVFGNQGDNSPLHFGNGTRLTVT.

The V and J genes are TRBV6-5 and TRBJ1-2; D unresolved. Per germline, CDR1 MNHEY and CDR2 SVGAGI. The CDR3 loop spans 14 amino acids. Between the trimmed V and J ends, which lost 7 bases and 8 bases, there was a span of 20 bases. The CDR3 nucleotides are TGTGCCAGCACCAAAGGGCCTCCGGCGGGGGGCTACACCTTC. Translated, it gives CASTKGPPAGGYTF.

CDR3 bases: TGTGCCAGCCGGAAGGACAGGCCCTCTGGAAACACCATATATTTT. Its protein product is CASRKDRPSGNTIYF. The chain uses TRBV2 and TRBJ1-3, with 7 bases lining up with TRBD1. The V and J ends lost 8 bases and 0 bases, in that order; junction bases with no gene match: 7. Germline lookup yields CDR1 SNHLY and CDR2 FYNNEI. This CDR3 contains 15 residues.

DNA for the CDR3: TGCGCCAGCAGCTTGCTCCCGGGACTAGCGGGCGAGCAGTTCTTC. Its translation is CASSLLPGLAGEQFF. The V gene is TRBV5-1, the J gene TRBJ2-1; 12 bases agree with TRBD2. Trimming took 1 base from V and 10 from J; bases not matched to a gene: 6. The CDR3 spans 15 residues. Germline V gene lookup returns CDR1 SGHRS and CDR2 YFSETQ.

The genes are TRBV28 and TRBJ1-4, with D perhaps matching TRBD1 (6 bases). Germline V lookup: CDR1 MDHEN, CDR2 SYDVKM. The CDR3 covers 12 residues. The CDR3 DNA is TGTGGCGTACAGGGCGTCCCTGAAAAACTGTTTTTT. Its protein is CGVQGVPEKLFF. Supplemented by reference TRBV28 and TRBJ1-4, the full variable domain reads DVKVTQSSRYLVKRTGEKVFLECVQDMDHENMFWYRQDPGLGLRLIYFSYDVKMKEKGDIPEGYSVSREKKERFSLILESASTNQTSMYLCGVQGVPEKLFFGSGTQLSVL.